These 5 T cell receptor beta chains share one sample of origin, sequenced in a study of beta chain features in type 1 diabetes. Expressed TCRB transcripts were sequenced after all isolated RNA was converted to cDNA. Assay used: immunoSEQ multiplex PCR; TCRdb lists only in-frame clones, some missing. The sample includes under 450,000 clones, about 15% of them seen just once. Sequencing used naive CD4+ T cells from blood. The receptors derive from a woman between 18 and 29 years old in good health.

This clone appeared a few times. This sequence joins TRBV7-9 and TRBJ2-1; TRBD2 matches 12 bases. This CDR3 contains 16 residues. Germline V gene sequence: CDR1 SEHNR, CDR2 FQNEAQ (reference sequence). The J segment lost 7 bases and the V segment lost 1 base, leaving 5 bases of the junction unmatched. The DNA for the CDR3 is TGTGCCAGCAGCTTAGGAGGACTAGCGGGATTGAATGAGCAGTTCTTC. Protein: CASSLGGLAGLNEQFF.

This chain links TRBV30 with TRBJ2-3, with D possibly TRBD2 on 5 matching bases. V lost 0 bases to trimming and J lost 6 bases, with 10 bases between them. Germline CDR1 reads GTSNPN; CDR2 reads SVGIG (reference sequence). The CDR3 consists of 13 residues. The CDR3 DNA follows: TGTGCCTGGAGTGTAGGAGGAGTGGATACGCAGTATTTT. This sequence encodes CAWSVGGVDTQYF.

This chain joins TRBV29-1 and TRBJ2-3; the D is unclear. The CDR3 loop spans 13 amino acids. The V end was cut by 5 bases, the J end by 0 bases, with 9 bases between. Germline loops: CDR1 SQVTM, CDR2 ANQGSEA. CDR3 sequence (DNA): TGCAGCGTTTGTAGATCTAGCACAGATACGCAGTATTTT. Amino acid sequence: CSVCRSSTDTQYF.

The chain employs TRBV27 and TRBJ2-6; 7 bases match TRBD1. The CDR3 runs to 17 residues. With V trimmed by 0 bases and J by 1 base, 3 bases remained unmatched. Per germline, CDR1 MNHEY and CDR2 SMNVEV (reference sequence). Here the CDR3 reads CASSLSGTASGANVLTF. For the CDR3, the DNA is TGTGCCAGCAGTTTATCCGGGACAGCTTCTGGGGCCAACGTCCTGACTTTC.

A word on this clone: Other DNA sequences from this sample encode an identical CDR3 as well. CDR3 coding DNA: TGTGCCAGCTCACCCGGGACTAGCGGCTCCTACGAGCAGTACTTC. Translated: CASSPGTSGSYEQYF. The chain uses TRBV18 and TRBJ2-7; 11 positions match TRBD2. The germline V gene has CDR1 KGHSH and CDR2 LQKENI. The CDR3 is 15 amino acids. V shed 3 bases, J shed 0 bases, and the junction held 1 base outside the gene matches.